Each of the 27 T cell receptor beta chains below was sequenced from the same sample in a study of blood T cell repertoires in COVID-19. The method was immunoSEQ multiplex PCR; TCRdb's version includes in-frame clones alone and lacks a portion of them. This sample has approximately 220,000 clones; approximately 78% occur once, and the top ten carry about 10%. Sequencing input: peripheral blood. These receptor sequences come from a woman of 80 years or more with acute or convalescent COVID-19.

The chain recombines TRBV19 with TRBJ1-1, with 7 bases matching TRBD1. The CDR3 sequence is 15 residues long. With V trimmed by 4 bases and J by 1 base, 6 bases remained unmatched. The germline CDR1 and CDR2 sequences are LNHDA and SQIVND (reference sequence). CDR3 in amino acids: CASSNRDRANTEAFF. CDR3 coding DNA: TGTGCCAGTAGTAATCGGGACAGAGCGAACACTGAAGCTTTCTTT.

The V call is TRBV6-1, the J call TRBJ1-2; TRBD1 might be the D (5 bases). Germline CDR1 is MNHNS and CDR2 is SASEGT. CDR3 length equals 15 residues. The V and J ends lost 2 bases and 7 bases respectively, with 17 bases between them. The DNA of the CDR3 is TGTGCCAGCAGTGAATACGGCTTCACGGGGGGTGGCTACACCTTC. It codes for CASSEYGFTGGGYTF.

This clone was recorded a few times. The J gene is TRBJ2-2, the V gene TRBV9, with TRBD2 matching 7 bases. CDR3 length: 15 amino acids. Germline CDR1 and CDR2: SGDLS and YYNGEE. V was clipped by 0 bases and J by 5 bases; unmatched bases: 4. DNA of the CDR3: TGTGCCAGCAGCGTAGGGGGACTACAGACCGGGGAGCTGTTTTTT. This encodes CASSVGGLQTGELFF.

The CDR3 DNA follows: TGTGCCAGCAGTGGAGATAACTATGGCTACACCTTC. Encoded protein: CASSGDNYGYTF. The genes are TRBV2 and TRBJ1-2; D unresolved. V lost 4 bases and J 1 base, leaving 4 bases between the germline ends. CDR1 and CDR2 from the germline V gene are SNHLY and FYNNEI. CDR3 length: 12 residues. Drawing the rest from reference TRBV2 and TRBJ1-2, the complete variable domain is EPEVTQTPSHQVTQMGQEVILRCVPISNHLYFYWYRQILGQKVEFLVSFYNNEISEKSEIFDDQFSVERPDGSNFTLKIRSTKLEDSAMYFCASSGDNYGYTFGSGTRLTVV.

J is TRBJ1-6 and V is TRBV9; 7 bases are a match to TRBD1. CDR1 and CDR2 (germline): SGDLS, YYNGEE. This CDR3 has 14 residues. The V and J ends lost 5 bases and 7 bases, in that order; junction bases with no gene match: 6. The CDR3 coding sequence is TGTGCCAGCAGGGGGGACAGAGACAATTCACCCCTCCACTTT. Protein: CASRGDRDNSPLHF. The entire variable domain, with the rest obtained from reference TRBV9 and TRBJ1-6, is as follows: DSGVTQTPKHLITATGQRVTLRCSPRSGDLSVYWYQQSLDQGLQFLIQYYNGEERAKGNILERFSAQQFPDLHSELNLSSLELGDSALYFCASRGDRDNSPLHFGNGTRLTVT.

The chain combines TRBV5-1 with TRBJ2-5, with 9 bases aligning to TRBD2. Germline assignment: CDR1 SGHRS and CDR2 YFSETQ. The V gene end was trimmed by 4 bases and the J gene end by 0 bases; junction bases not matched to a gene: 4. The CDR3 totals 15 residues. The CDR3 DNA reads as TGCGCCAGCAGCGTGACTAGCGGAAACCAAGAGACCCAGTACTTC. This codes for CASSVTSGNQETQYF.

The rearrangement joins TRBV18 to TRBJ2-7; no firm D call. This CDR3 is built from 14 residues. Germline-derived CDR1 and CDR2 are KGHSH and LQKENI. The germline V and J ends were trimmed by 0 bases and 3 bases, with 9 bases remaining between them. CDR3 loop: CASSPPSTVYEQYF. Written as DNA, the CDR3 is TGTGCCAGCTCACCACCGTCCACAGTCTACGAGCAGTACTTC. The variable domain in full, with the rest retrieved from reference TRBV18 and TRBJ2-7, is NAGVMQNPRHLVRRRGQEARLRCSPMKGHSHVYWYRQLPEEGLKFMVYLQKENIIDESGMPKERFSAEFPKEGPSILRIQQVVRGDSAAYFCASSPPSTVYEQYFGPGTRLTVT.

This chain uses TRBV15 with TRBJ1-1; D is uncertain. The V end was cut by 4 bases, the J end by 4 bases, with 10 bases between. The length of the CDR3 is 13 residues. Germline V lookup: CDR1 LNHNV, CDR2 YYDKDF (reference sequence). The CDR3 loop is CATSTSPGTEAFF. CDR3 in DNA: TGTGCCACCAGCACCTCCCCGGGCACTGAAGCTTTCTTT.

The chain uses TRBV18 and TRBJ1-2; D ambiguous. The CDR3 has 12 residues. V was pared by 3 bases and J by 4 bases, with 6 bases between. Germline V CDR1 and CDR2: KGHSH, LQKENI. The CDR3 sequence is CASSPQAYGYTF. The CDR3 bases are TGTGCCAGCTCACCCCAGGCCTATGGCTACACCTTC.

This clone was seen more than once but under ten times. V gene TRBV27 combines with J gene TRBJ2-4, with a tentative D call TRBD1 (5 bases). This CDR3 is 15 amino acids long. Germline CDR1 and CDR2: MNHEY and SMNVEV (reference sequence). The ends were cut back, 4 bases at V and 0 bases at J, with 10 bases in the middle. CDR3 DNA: TGTGCCAGCAGTTCAGGGATACTAGCCAAAAACATTCAGTACTTC. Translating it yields CASSSGILAKNIQYF.

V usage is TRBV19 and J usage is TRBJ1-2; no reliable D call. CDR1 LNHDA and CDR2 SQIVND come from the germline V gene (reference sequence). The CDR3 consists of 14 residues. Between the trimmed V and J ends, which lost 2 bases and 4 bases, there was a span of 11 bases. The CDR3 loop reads CASSISTEGYGYTF. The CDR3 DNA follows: TGTGCCAGTAGTATAAGTACCGAGGGCTATGGCTACACCTTC.

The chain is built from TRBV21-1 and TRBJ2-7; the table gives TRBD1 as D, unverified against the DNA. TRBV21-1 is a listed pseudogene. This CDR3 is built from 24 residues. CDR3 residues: CASNKFRDRYCGDRAPKRSYEQYF. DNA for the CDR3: TGTGCCAGCAACAAATTCCGGGACAGGTATTGTGGGGACAGGGCACCGAAGAGGTCCTACGAGCAGTACTTC.

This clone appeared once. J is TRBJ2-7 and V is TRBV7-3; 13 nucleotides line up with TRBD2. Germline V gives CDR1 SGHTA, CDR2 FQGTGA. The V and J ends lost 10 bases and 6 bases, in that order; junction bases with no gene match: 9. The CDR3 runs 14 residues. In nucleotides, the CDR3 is TGTGCCACAAGGACTAGCGGGAGAACAAGCGAGCAGTACTTC. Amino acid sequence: CATRTSGRTSEQYF.

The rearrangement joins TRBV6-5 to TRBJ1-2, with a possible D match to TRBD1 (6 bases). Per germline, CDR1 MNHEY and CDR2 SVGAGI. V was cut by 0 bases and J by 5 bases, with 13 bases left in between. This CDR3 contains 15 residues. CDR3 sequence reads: CASSYSRGGIYGYTF. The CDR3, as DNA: TGTGCCAGCAGTTACTCGAGGGGGGGGATTTATGGCTACACCTTC.

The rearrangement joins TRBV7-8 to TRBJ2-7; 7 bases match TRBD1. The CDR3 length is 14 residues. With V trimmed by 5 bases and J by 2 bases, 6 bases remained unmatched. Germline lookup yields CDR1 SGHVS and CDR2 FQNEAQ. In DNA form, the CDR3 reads TGTGCCAGCAGCCTAACCGGGACAGCCTACGAGCAGTACTTC. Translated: CASSLTGTAYEQYF.

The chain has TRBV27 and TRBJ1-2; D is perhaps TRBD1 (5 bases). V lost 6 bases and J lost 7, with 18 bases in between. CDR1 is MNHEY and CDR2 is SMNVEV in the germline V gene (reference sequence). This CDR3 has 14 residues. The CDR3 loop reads CASRWAGNQGGYTF. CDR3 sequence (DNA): TGTGCCAGCAGGTGGGCAGGGAATCAGGGTGGCTACACCTTC.

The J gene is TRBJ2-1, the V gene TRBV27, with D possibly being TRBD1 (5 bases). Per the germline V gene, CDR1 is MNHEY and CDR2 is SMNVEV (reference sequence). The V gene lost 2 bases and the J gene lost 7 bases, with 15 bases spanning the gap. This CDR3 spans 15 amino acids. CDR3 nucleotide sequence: TGTGCCAGCAGTTTAGGCCAGGGCGGATTGAATGAGCAGTTCTTC. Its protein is CASSLGQGGLNEQFF.

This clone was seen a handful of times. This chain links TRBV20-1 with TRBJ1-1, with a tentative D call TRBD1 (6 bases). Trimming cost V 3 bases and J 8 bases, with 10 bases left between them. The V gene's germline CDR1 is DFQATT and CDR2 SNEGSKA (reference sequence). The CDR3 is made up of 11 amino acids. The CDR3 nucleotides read TGCAGTGCTAGGTTGGGGGCCGAAGCTTTCTTT. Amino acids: CSARLGAEAFF.

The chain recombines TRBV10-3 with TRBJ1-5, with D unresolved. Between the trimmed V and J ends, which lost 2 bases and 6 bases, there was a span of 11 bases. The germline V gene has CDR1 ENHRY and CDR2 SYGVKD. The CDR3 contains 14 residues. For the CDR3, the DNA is TGTGCCATCAGTGAGAGTCTCGGCGGTCAGCCCCAGCATTTT. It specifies CAISESLGGQPQHF.

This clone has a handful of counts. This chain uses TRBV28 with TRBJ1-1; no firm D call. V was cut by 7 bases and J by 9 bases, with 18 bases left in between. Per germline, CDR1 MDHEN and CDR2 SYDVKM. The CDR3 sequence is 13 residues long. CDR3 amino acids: CASTLVTPPKAFF. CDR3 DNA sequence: TGTGCCAGCACCCTCGTGACTCCCCCCAAAGCTTTCTTT. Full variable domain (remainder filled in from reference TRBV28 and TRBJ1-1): DVKVTQSSRYLVKRTGEKVFLECVQDMDHENMFWYRQDPGLGLRLIYFSYDVKMKEKGDIPEGYSVSREKKERFSLILESASTNQTSMYLCASTLVTPPKAFFGQGTRLTVV.

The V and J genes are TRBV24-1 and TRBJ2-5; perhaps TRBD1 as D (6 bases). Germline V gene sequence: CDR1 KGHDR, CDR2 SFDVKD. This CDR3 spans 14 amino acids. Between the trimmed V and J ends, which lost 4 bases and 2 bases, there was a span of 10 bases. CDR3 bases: TGTGCCACCAGTGAGGACAGATCTCAAGAGACCCAGTACTTC. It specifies CATSEDRSQETQYF.

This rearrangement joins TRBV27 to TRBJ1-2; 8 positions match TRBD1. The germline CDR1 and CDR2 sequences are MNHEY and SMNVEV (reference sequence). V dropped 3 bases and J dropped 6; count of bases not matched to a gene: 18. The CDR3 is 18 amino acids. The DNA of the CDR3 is TGTGCCAGCAGTTTCCGCCGACCCGGACAGGGCGGAGCACATGGCTACACCTTC. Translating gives CASSFRRPGQGGAHGYTF.

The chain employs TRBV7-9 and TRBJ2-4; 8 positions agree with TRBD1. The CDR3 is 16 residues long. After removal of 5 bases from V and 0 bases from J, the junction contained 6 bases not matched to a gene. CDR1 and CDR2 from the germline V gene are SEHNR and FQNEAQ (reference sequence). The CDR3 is CASSEGTGLAKNIQYF. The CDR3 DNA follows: TGTGCCAGCAGCGAGGGGACAGGTCTAGCCAAAAACATTCAGTACTTC. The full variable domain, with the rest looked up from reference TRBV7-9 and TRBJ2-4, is DTGVSQNPRHKITKRGQNVTFRCDPISEHNRLYWYRQTLGQGPEFLTYFQNEAQLEKSRLLSDRFSAERPKGSFSTLEIQRTEQGDSAMYLCASSEGTGLAKNIQYFGAGTRLSVL.

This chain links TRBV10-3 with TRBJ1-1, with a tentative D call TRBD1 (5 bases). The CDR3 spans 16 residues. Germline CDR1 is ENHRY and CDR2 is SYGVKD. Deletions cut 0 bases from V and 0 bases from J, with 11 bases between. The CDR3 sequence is CAISESGEGLNTEAFF. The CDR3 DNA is TGTGCCATCAGTGAGTCAGGGGAGGGATTGAACACTGAAGCTTTCTTT.

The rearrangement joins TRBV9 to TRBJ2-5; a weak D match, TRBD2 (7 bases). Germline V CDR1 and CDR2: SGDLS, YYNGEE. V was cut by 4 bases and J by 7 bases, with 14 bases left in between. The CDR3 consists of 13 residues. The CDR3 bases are TGTGCCAGCAGCCTCGGGGGGCAGGGGACCCAGTACTTC. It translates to CASSLGGQGTQYF.

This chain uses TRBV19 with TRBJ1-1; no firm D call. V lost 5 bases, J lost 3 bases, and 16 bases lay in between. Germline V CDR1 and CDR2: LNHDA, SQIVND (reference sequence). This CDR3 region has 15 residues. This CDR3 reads CASSPREGSYTEAFF. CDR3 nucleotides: TGTGCCAGTAGTCCGAGGGAGGGTTCGTACACTGAAGCTTTCTTT. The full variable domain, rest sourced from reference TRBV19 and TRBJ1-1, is DGGITQSPKYLFRKEGQNVTLSCEQNLNHDAMYWYRQDPGQGLRLIYYSQIVNDFQKGDIAEGYSVSREKKESFPLTVTSAQKNPTAFYLCASSPREGSYTEAFFGQGTRLTVV.

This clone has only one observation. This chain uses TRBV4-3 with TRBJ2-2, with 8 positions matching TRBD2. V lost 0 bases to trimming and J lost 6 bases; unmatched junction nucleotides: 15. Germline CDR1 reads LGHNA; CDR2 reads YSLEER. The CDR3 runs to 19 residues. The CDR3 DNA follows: TGCGCCAGCAGCCAAGATTCGCTAATAGCGGGGAGGAGCGCCGGGGAGCTGTTTTTT. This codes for CASSQDSLIAGRSAGELFF.